The entry below gives a single T cell receptor (beta chain) sequence along with its context. Its antigen remains unknown. The entry originates in a study of T cell repertoires in cytomegalovirus infection. Findings and limits, study-wide: The study identified carriers of CMV plus the relevant HLA from cumulative public TCR beta family frequency.

The J segment lost 8 bases and the V segment lost 5 bases, leaving 5 bases of the junction unmatched. The CDR3 is 13 residues long. Germline loops: CDR1 SGHVS, CDR2 FNYEAQ. TCRdb itself ran the reads through MiXCR, one entry per CDR3 protein. The table has about 180,000 distinct CDR3 sequences, about 18% seen once; the top ten hold approximately 26%. This sequence originates from a human donor in good health (CMV status not recorded). Some clones in this sample may be carry-over from other donors' samples. The gene calls are TRBV7-6 and TRBJ2-1; 8 bases are shared with TRBD2. The sequenced material came from CD8+ T cells from PBMCs. CDR3 coding DNA: TGTGCCAGCAGCCCCTATAGCGGGGATGAGCAGTTCTTC. Its protein is CASSPYSGDEQFF.